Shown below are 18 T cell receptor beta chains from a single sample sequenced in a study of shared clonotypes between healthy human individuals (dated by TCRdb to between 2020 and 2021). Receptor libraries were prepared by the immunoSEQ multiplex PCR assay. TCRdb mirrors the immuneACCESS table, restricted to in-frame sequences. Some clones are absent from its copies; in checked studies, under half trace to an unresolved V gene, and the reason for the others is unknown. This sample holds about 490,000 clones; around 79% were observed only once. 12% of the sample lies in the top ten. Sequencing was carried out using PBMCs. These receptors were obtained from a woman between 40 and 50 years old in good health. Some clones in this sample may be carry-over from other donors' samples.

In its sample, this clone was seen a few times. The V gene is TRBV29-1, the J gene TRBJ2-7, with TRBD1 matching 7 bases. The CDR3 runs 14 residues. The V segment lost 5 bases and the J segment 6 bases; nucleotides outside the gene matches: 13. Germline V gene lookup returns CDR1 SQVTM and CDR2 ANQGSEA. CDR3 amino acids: CSVPSGTEPLEQYF. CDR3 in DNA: TGCAGCGTTCCGTCAGGGACAGAACCACTCGAGCAGTACTTC.

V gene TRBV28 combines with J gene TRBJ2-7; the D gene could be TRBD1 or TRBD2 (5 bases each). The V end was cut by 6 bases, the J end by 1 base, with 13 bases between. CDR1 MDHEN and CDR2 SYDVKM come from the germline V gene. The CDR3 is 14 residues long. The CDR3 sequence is CASSGPGQSYEQYF. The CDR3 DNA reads TGTGCCAGCAGCGGACCGGGGCAGTCCTACGAGCAGTACTTC.

In DNA, the CDR3 is TGTGCCAGCAGCTTGGTAATCAGCTACCAGCCCCAGCATTTT. It yields the protein CASSLVISYQPQHF. The chain links TRBV5-8 to TRBJ1-5; no clear D. Trimming removed 0 bases at V and 7 bases at J, with 11 bases between. This CDR3 has 14 residues. Germline CDR1 is SGHTS and CDR2 is YDEGEE.

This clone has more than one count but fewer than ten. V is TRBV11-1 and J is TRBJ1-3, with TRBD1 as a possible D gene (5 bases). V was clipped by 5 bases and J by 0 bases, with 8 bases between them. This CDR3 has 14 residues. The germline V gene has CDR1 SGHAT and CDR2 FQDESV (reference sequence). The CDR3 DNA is TGTGCCAGCAGCCTAGGGGCCTCTGGAAACACCATATATTTT. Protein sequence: CASSLGASGNTIYF.

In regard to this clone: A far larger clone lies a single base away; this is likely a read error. Written as DNA, the CDR3 is TGTGCCAGCAGGAACCAGGGGACTGAAGCTTTCTTT. Translation: CASRNQGTEAFF. The chain carries TRBV6-4 and TRBJ1-1; tentative D call: TRBD1 (6 bases). The CDR3 spans 12 residues. Germline CDR1 is MRHNA and CDR2 is SNTAGT. Trimming stripped 6 bases from V and 5 bases from J, with 10 bases between.

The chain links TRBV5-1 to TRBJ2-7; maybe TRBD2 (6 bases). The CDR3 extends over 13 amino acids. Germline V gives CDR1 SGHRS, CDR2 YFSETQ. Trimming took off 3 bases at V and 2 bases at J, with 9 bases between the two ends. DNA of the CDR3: TGCGCCAGCAGCTCGGAGGGAGCCTACGAGCAGTACTTC. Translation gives CASSSEGAYEQYF.

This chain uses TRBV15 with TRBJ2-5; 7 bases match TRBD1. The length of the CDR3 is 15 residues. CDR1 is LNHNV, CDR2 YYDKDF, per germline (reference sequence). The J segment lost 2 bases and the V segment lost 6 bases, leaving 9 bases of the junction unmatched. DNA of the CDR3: TGTGCCACCAGTAAACGCCAGACAGGGCAAGAGACCCAGTACTTC. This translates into CATSKRQTGQETQYF.

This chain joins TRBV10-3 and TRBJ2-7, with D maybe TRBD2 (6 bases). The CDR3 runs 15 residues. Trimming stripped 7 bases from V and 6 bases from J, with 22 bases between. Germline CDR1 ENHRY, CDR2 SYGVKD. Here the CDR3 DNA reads TGTGCCATCACCCCTGGGTTTGGCGGGAACACCGAGCAGTACTTC. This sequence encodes CAITPGFGGNTEQYF.

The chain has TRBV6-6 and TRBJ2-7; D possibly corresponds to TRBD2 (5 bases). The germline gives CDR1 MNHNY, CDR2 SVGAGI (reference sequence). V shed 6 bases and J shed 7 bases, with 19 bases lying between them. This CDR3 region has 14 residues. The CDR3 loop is CASRNRTLPGEQYF. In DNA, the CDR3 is TGTGCCAGCAGGAACCGGACTCTCCCCGGGGAGCAGTACTTC.

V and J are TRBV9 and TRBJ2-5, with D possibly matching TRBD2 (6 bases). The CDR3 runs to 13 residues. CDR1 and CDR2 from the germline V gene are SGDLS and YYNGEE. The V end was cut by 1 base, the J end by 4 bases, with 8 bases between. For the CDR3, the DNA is TGTGCCAGCAGCGTATTGGGGGGAGAGACCCAGTACTTC. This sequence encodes CASSVLGGETQYF.

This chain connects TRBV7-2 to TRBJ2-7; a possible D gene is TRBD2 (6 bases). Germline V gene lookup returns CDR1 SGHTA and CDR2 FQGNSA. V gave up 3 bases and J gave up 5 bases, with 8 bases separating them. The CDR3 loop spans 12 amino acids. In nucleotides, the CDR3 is TGTGCCAGCAGCTTGGGACTCGACGAGCAGTACTTC. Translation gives CASSLGLDEQYF.

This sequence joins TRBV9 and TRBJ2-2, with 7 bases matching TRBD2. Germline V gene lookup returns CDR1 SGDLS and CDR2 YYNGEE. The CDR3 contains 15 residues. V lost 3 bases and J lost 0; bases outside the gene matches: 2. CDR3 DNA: TGTGCCAGCAGCGAGCTAGCGGCGAACACCGGGGAGCTGTTTTTT. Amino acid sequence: CASSELAANTGELFF. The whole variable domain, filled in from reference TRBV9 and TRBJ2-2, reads DSGVTQTPKHLITATGQRVTLRCSPRSGDLSVYWYQQSLDQGLQFLIQYYNGEERAKGNILERFSAQQFPDLHSELNLSSLELGDSALYFCASSELAANTGELFFGEGSRLTVL.

The CDR3 here is CASSYSRNTDTQYF. The DNA for the CDR3 is TGTGCCAGCAGTTACTCGCGGAACACAGATACGCAGTATTTT. The genes are TRBV6-6 and TRBJ2-3; D gene uncertain. The CDR3 consists of 14 residues. The V gene lost 0 bases and the J gene lost 2 bases, with 6 bases spanning the gap. The germline gives CDR1 MNHNY, CDR2 SVGAGI (reference sequence).

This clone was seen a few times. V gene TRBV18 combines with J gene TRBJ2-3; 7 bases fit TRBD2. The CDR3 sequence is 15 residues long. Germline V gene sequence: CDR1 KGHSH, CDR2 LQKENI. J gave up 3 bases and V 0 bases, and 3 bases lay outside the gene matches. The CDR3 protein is CASSPPSGVTDTQYF. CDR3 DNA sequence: TGTGCCAGCTCACCACCGAGCGGGGTAACAGATACGCAGTATTTT. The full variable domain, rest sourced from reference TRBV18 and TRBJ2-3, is NAGVMQNPRHLVRRRGQEARLRCSPMKGHSHVYWYRQLPEEGLKFMVYLQKENIIDESGMPKERFSAEFPKEGPSILRIQQVVRGDSAAYFCASSPPSGVTDTQYFGPGTRLTVL.

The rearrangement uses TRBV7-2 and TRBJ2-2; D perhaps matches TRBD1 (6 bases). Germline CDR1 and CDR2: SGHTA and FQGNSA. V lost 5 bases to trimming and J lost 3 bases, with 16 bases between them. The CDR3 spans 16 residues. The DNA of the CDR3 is TGTGCCAGCAGCCGAGGAGGACAGATTTACACCGGGGAGCTGTTTTTT. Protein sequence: CASSRGGQIYTGELFF. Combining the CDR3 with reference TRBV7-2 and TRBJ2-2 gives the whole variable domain GAGVSQSPSNKVTEKGKDVELRCDPISGHTALYWYRQSLGQGLEFLIYFQGNSAPDKSGLPSDRFSAERTGGSVSTLTIQRTQQEDSAVYLCASSRGGQIYTGELFFGEGSRLTVL.

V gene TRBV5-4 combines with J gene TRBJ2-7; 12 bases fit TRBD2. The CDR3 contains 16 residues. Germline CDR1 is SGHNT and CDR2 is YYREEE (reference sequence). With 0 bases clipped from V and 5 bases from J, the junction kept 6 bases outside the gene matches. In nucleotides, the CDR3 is TGTGCCAGCAGCTTGGGTAGACTAGCGGGAGCCCACGAGCAGTACTTC. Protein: CASSLGRLAGAHEQYF. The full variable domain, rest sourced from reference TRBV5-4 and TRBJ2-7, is ETGVTQSPTHLIKTRGQQVTLRCSSQSGHNTVSWYQQALGQGPQFIFQYYREEENGRGNFPPRFSGLQFPNYSSELNVNALELDDSALYLCASSLGRLAGAHEQYFGPGTRLTVT.

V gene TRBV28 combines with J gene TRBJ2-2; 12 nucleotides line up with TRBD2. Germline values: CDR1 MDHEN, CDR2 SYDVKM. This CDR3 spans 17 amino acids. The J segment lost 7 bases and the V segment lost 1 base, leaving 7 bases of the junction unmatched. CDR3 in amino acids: CASSLFVTSGSIGELFF. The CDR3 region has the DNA TGTGCCAGCAGTTTATTCGTGACTAGCGGGAGTATCGGGGAGCTGTTTTTT.

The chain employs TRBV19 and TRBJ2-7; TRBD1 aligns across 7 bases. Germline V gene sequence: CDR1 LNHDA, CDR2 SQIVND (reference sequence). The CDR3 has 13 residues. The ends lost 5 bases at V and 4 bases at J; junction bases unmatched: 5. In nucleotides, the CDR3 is TGTGCCAGTAGTTTCGGCAGGGGGTACGAGCAGTACTTC. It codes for CASSFGRGYEQYF.